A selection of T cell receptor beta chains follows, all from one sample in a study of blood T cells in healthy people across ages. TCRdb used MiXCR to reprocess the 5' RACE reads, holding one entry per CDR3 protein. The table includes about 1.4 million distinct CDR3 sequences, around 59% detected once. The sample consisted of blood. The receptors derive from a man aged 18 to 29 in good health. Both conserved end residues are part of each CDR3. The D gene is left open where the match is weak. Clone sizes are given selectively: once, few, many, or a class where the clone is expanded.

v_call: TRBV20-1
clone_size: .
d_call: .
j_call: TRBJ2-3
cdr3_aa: CSAQAWQGPPDTQYF
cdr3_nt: TGCAGTGCCCAGGCCTGGCAAGGCCCGCCGGATACGCAGTATTTT

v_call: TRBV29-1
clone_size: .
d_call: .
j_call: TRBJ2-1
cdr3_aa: CSVERGTTGGEQFF
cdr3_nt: TGCAGCGTTGAGAGGGGGACCACCGGGGGTGAGCAGTTCTTC

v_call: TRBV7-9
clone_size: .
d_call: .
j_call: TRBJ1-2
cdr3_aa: CASSLQRTALYGYTF
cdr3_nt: TGTGCCAGCAGCTTACAACGGACAGCACTCTATGGCTACACCTTC

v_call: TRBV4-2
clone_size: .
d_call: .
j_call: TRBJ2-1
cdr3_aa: CASSHSKNNEQFF
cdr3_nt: TGTGCCAGCAGCCATTCGAAAAACAATGAGCAGTTCTTC

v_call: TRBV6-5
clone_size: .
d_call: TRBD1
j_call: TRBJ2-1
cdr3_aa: CASQGDDNEQFF
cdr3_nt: TGTGCCAGCCAGGGGGACGACAATGAGCAGTTCTTC

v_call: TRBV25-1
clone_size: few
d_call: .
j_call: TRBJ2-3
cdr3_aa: CASRGMDGYTDTQYF
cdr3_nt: TGTGCCAGCAGGGGCATGGACGGTTACACAGATACGCAGTATTTT

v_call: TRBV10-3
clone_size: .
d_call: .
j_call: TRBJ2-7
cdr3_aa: CAISKSYTRYEQYF
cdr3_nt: TGTGCCATCAGTAAGTCCTACACGCGCTACGAGCAGTACTTC

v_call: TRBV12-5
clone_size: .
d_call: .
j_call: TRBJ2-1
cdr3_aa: CASGLVRSGVGAIYSEQFF
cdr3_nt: TGTGCTAGTGGTTTGGTTCGGAGTGGTGTCGGGGCTATTTACAGTGAGCAATTCTTC

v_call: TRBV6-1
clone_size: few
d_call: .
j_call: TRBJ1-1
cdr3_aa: CASSAVNTEAFF
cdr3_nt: TGTGCCAGCAGTGCTGTGAACACTGAAGCTTTCTTT

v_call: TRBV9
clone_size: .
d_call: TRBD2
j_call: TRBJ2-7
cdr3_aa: CASSRGGPFYEQYF
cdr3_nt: TGTGCCAGCAGCCGCGGGGGTCCCTTCTACGAGCAGTACTTC

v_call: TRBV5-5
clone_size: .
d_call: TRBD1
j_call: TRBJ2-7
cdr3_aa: CASSQQDRAPYEQYF
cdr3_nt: TGTGCCAGCAGCCAACAGGACAGGGCCCCCTACGAGCAGTACTTC

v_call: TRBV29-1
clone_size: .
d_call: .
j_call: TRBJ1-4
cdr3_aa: CSSGSGSNNEKLFF
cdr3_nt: TGCAGCTCTGGCAGCGGGTCTAACAATGAAAAACTGTTTTTT

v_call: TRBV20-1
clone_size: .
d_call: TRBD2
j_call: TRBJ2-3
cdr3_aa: CSAFLSGITDTQYF
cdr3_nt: TGCAGTGCTTTCCTTAGCGGGATTACAGATACGCAGTATTTT

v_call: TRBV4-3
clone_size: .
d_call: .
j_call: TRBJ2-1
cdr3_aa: CASSQDLLGALRNEQFF
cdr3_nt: TGCGCCAGCAGCCAAGATCTTTTGGGGGCCCTTCGGAATGAGCAGTTCTTC

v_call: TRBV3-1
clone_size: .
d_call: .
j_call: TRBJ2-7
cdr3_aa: CASRDSQSYEQYF
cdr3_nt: TGTGCCAGCAGGGACAGTCAATCCTACGAGCAGTACTTC

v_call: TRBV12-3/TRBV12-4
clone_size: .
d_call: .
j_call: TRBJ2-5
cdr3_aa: CASSFMRGSQETQYF
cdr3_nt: TGTGCCAGCAGTTTTATGCGGGGATCCCAAGAGACCCAGTACTTC

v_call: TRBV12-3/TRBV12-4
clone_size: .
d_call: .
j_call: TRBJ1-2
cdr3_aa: CASSPPRHRDGYTF
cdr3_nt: TGTGCCAGCAGTCCACCCCGGCACAGAGATGGCTACACCTTC

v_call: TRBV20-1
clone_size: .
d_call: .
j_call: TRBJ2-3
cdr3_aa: CSANKAGRTDTQYF
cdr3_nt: TGCAGTGCTAATAAGGCAGGGAGGACAGATACGCAGTATTTT

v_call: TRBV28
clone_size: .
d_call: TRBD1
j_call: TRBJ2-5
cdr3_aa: CASNRPTGSETQYF
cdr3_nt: TGTGCCAGCAACCGACCGACAGGGTCCGAGACCCAGTACTTC

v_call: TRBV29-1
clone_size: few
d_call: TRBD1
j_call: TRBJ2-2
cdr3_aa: CSGSQGVYTGELFF
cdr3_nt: TGCAGCGGGTCGCAGGGGGTTTACACCGGGGAGCTGTTTTTT

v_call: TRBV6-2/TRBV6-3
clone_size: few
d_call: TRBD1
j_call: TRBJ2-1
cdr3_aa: CASKVGTGEINEQFF
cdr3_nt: TGTGCCAGCAAGGTAGGGACAGGGGAAATCAATGAGCAGTTCTTC

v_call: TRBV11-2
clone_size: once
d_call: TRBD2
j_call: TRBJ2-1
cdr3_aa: CASSLLRGASGHDEQFF
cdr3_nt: TGTGCCAGCAGCTTATTGAGAGGGGCTAGCGGACACGATGAGCAGTTCTTC

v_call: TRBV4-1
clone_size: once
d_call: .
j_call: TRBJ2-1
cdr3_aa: CASSQGTYKNNEQFF
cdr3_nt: TGCGCCAGCAGCCAAGGGACTTATAAGAACAATGAGCAGTTCTTC

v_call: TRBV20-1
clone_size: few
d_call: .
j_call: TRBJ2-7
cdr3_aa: CSAREIRGMTYEQYF
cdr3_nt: TGCAGTGCTAGAGAAATACGAGGGATGACATACGAGCAGTACTTC

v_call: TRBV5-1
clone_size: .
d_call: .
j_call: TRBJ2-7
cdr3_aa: CASSLGQVLLREEQYF
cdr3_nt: TGCGCCAGCAGCTTGGGACAGGTCCTTTTAAGAGAAGAGCAGTACTTC

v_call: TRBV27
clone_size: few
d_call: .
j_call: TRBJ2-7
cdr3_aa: CASSSSPGAGEYF
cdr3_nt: TGTGCCAGCAGTTCCTCCCCGGGAGCCGGGGAGTACTTC

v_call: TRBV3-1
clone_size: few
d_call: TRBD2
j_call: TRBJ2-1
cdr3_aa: CASSQGGGAYNEQFF
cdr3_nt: TGTGCCAGCAGCCAAGGCGGGGGGGCTTATAATGAGCAGTTCTTC

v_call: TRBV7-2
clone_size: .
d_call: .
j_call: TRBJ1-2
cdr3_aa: CASSLQTGLTGYTF
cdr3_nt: TGTGCCAGCAGCCTCCAGACAGGCTTGACTGGCTACACCTTC

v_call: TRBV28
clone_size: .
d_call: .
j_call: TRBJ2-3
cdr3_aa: CASSFRGSDRTDTQYF
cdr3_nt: TGTGCCAGCAGTTTTAGGGGTAGCGACCGCACAGATACGCAGTATTTT

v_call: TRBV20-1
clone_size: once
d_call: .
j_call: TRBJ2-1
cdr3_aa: CSARDGRLRSYNEQFF
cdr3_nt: TGCAGTGCTAGGGATGGGAGGCTCCGCTCCTACAATGAGCAGTTCTTC

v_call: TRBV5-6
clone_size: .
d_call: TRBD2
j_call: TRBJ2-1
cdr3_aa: CASSYGSLAGDYNEQFF
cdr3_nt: TGTGCCAGCAGCTACGGCTCTCTAGCGGGAGATTACAATGAGCAGTTCTTC

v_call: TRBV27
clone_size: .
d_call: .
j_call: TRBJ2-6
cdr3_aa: CASSSIDNSVLTF
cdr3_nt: TGTGCCAGCAGTTCAATTGATAATAGCGTCCTGACTTTC

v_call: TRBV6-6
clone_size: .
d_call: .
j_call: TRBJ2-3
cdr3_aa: CASSTSVERGTDTQYF
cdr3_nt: TGTGCCAGCAGTACCTCGGTTGAGCGGGGCACAGATACGCAGTATTTT

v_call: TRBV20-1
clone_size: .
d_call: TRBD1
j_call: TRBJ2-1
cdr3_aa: CSARDLTGGSYNEQFF
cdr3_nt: TGCAGTGCTAGGGACCTGACAGGGGGCTCCTACAATGAGCAGTTCTTC

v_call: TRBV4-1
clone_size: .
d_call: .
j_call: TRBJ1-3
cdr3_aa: CASSQEEGVGAIYF
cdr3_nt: TGCGCCAGCAGCCAAGAAGAAGGCGTTGGGGCCATATATTTT

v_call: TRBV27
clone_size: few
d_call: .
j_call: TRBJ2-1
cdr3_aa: CASSSGVRYGEQFF
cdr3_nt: TGTGCCAGCAGTTCGGGGGTAAGGTACGGTGAGCAGTTCTTC

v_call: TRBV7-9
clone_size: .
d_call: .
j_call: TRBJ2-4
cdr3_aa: CASSLNEGGKNIQYF
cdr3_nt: TGTGCCAGCAGCTTAAACGAGGGAGGCAAAAACATTCAGTACTTC

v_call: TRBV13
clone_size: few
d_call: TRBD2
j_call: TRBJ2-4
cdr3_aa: CASSTGLAREQYF
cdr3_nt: TGTGCCAGCAGCACTGGACTAGCGCGGGAGCAGTACTTC

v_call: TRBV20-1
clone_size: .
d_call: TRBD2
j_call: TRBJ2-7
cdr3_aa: CSASDFGTSGRPSYEQYF
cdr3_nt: TGCAGTGCTAGTGATTTTGGGACTAGCGGGAGACCCTCCTACGAGCAGTACTTC

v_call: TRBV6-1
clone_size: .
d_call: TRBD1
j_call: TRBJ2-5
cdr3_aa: CASSGTGRDEQYF
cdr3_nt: TGTGCCAGCAGTGGGACAGGGCGGGATGAGCAGTACTTC

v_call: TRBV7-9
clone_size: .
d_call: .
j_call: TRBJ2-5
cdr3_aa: CASSLVGADETQYF
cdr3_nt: TGTGCCAGCAGCTTAGTGGGGGCTGACGAGACCCAGTACTTC

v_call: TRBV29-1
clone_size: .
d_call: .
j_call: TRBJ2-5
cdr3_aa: CSVEDGRTEYNEQYF
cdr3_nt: TGCAGCGTTGAAGATGGACGGACGGAGTACAATGAGCAGTACTTC

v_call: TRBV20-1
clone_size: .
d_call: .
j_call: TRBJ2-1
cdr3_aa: CSAAGQREEQFF
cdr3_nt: TGCAGTGCTGCCGGCCAAAGGGAGGAGCAGTTCTTC

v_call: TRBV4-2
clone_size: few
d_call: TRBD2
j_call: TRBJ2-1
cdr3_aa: CASSQASGRASSEQFF
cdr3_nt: TGTGCCAGCAGCCAAGCTAGCGGGAGGGCCTCCAGTGAGCAGTTCTTC

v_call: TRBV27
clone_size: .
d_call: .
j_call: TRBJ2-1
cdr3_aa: CASSNGPFRHNEQFF
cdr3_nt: TGTGCCAGCAGTAACGGACCCTTCAGACACAATGAGCAGTTCTTC

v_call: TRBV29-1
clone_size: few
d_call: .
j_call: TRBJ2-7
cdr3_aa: CSVSREGYEQYF
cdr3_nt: TGCAGCGTTTCGAGAGAGGGCTACGAGCAGTACTTC

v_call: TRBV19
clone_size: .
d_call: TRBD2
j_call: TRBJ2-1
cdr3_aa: CASSVVTGGRNEQFF
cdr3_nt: TGTGCCAGTAGTGTTGTGACGGGGGGGCGTAATGAGCAGTTCTTC

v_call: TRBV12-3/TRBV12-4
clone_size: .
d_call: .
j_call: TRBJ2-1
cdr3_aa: CASSPRGGGRSNEQFF
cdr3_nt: TGTGCCAGTTCACCGAGGGGGGGAGGGCGTAGCAATGAGCAGTTCTTC

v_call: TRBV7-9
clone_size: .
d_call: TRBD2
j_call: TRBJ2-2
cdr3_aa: CASSSGLVYTGELFF
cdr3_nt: TGTGCCAGCAGCTCGGGACTAGTTTACACCGGGGAGCTGTTTTTT

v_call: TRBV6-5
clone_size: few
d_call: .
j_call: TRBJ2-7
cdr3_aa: CASSSRSRYSYEQYF
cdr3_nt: TGTGCCAGCTCTAGCCGGTCGCGCTATTCCTACGAGCAGTACTTC

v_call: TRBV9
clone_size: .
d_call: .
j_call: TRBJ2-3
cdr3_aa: CASRPLDTDTQYF
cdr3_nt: TGTGCCAGCAGGCCCTTGGACACAGATACGCAGTATTTT

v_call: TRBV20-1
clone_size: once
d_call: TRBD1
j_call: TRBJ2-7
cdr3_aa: CSARVTGGYEQYF
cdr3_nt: TGCAGTGCTAGAGTTACAGGGGGTTACGAGCAGTACTTC

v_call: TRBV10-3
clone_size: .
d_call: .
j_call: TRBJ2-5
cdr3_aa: CAIRGDGQYQETQYF
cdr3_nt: TGTGCCATCAGAGGGGACGGTCAGTACCAAGAGACCCAGTACTTC

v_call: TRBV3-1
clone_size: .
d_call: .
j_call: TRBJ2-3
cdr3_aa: CASSPSLLTDTQYF
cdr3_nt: TGTGCCAGCAGCCCGTCCCTCCTCACAGATACGCAGTATTTT

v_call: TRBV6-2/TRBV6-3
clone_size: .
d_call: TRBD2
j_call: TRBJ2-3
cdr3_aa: CASSSPSGVVDTQYF
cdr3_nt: TGTGCCAGCAGTTCTCCTAGCGGGGTGGTGGATACGCAGTATTTT

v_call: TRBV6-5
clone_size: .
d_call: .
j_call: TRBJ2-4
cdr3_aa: CASSAHRGGEQYF
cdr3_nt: TGTGCCAGCAGTGCCCACAGGGGGGGGGAGCAGTACTTC

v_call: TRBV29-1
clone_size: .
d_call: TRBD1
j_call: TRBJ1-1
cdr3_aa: CSVEVRTGEGTEAFF
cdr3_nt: TGCAGCGTTGAAGTGAGGACAGGGGAGGGCACTGAAGCTTTCTTT

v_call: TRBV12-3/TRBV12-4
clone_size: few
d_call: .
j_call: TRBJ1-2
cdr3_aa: CASSLGEIANYGYTF
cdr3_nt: TGTGCCAGCAGTTTAGGGGAGATCGCTAACTATGGCTACACCTTC